This record covers a single T cell receptor beta chain. The CDR3 covers 16 residues. V lost 5 bases, J lost 2 bases, and 10 bases stayed unmatched. From germline, CDR1 is SEHNR and CDR2 FQNEAQ (reference sequence). The study amplified TCR beta CDR3 regions using RNA transcripts. HTBI-primed RT-PCR formed the first round, and a multiplex PCR formed the second. TCRdb reanalysed the multiplex PCR reads using MiXCR and keeps one entry per CDR3 protein. This table has around 1,000,000 distinct CDR3 sequences, about 40% appearing once. The data stem from a study of Graves' ophthalmopathy and Graves' hyperthyroidism. Hyperthyroidism cases were recent diagnoses of under 2 months' duration in people aged 18 to 65.

The sequenced sample consisted of peripheral blood or thyroid tissue (not recorded which). The TCR sequence derives from an adult man with Graves' hyperthyroidism. The chain joins TRBV7-9 to TRBJ2-5, with TRBD1 matching 8 bases. For the CDR3, the DNA is TGTGCCAGCAGCCTTGCCGGGGACAGGCAACAAGAGACCCAGTACTTC. It translates to CASSLAGDRQQETQYF.